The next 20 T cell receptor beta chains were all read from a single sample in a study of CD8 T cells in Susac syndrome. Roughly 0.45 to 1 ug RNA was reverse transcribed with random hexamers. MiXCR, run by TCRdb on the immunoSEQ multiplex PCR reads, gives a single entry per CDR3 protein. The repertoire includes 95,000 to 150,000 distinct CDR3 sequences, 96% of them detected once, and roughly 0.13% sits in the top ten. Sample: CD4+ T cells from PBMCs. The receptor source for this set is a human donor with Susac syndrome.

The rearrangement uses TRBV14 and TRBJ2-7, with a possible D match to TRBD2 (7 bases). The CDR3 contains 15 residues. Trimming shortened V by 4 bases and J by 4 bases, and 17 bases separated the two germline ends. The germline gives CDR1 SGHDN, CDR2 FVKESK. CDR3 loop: CASSPYRGARYEQYF. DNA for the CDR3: TGTGCCAGCAGCCCCTACCGGGGGGCGCGGTACGAGCAGTACTTC.

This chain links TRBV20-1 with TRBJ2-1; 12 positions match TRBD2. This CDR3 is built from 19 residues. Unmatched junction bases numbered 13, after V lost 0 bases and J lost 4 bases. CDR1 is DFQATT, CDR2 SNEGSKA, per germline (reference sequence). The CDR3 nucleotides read TGCAGTGCTAGAGACCGCCCGTCAACTAGCGGGAGGTCATACAATGAGCAGTTCTTC. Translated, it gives CSARDRPSTSGRSYNEQFF.

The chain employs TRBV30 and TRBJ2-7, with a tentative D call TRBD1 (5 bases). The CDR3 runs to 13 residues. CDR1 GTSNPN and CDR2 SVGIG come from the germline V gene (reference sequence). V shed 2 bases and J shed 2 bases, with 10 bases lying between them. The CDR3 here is CAWSRDRAYEQYF. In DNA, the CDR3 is TGTGCCTGGAGTCGTGACAGAGCCTACGAGCAGTACTTC. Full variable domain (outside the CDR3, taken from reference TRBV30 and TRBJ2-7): SQTIHQWPATLVQPVGSPLSLECTVEGTSNPNLYWYRQAAGRGLQLLFYSVGIGQISSEVPQNLSASRPQDRQFILSSKKLLLSDSGFYLCAWSRDRAYEQYFGPGTRLTVT.

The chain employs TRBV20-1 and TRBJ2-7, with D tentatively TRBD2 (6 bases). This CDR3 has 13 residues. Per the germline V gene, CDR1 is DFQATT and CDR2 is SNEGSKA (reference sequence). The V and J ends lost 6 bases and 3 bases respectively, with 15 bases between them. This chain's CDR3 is CSAPPSDFYEQYF. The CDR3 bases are TGCAGTGCCCCCCCTAGCGATTTCTACGAGCAGTACTTC.

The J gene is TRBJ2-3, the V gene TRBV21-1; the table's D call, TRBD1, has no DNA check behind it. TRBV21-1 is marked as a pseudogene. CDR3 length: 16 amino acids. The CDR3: CASIAERGRCTDTQYF. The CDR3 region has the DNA TGTGCCAGCATCGCAGAGAGGGGGCGGTGCACAGATACGCAGTATTTT.

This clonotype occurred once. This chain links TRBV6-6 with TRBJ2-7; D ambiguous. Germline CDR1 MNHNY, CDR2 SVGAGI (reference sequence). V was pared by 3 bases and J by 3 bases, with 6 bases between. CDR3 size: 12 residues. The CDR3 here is CASSYGNYEQYF. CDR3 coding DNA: TGTGCCAGCAGTTATGGAAACTACGAGCAGTACTTC.

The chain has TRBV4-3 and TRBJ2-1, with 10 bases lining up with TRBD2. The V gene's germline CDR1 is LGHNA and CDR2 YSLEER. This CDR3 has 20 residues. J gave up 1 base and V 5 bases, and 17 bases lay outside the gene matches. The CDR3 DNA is TGCGCCAGCAGCAGACAGCCGGCTAGCGGGAGTTCCGGTTCCTACAATGAGCAGTTCTTC. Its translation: CASSRQPASGSSGSYNEQFF.

CDR3 sequence reads: CASSALEDPRTEAFF. DNA of the CDR3: TGTGCCAGCAGCGCCCTTGAGGACCCGAGGACTGAAGCTTTCTTT. The chain has TRBV21-1 and TRBJ1-1. TRBV21-1 is a pseudogene segment. CDR3 length equals 15 residues.

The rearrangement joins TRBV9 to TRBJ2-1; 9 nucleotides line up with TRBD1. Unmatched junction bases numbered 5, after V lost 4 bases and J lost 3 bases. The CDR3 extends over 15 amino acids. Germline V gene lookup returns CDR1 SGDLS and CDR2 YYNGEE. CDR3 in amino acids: CASSPGQGLYNEQFF. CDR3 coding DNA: TGTGCCAGCAGCCCGGGACAGGGCCTCTACAATGAGCAGTTCTTC.

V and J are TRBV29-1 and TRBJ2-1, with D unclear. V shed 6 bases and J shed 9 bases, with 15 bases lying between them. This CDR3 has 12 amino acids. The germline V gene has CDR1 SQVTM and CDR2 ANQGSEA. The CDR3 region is CSVMRGRAEQFF. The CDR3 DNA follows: TGCAGCGTGATGAGAGGCAGAGCTGAGCAGTTCTTC.

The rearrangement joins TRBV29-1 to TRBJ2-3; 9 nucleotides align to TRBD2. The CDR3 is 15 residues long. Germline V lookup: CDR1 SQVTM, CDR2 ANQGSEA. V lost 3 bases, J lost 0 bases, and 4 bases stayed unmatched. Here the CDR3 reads CSVDTSGQSTDTQYF. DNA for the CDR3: TGCAGCGTTGACACTAGCGGGCAGAGCACAGATACGCAGTATTTT.

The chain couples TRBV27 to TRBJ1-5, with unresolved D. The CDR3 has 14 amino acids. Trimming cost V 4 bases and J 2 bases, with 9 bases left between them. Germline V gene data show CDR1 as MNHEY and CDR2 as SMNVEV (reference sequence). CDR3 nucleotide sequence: TGTGCCAGCAGTTGGAGCCAGGGCAATCAGCCCCAGCATTTT. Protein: CASSWSQGNQPQHF.

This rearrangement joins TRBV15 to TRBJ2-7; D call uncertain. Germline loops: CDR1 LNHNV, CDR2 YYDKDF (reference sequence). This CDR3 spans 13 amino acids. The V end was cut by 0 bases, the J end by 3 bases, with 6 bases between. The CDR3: CATSRDRNYEQYF. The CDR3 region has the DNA TGTGCCACCAGCAGAGACAGGAACTACGAGCAGTACTTC.

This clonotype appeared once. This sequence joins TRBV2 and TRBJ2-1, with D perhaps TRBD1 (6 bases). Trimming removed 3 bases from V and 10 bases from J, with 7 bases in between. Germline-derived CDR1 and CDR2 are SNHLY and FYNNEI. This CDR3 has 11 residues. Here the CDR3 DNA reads TGTGCCAGCAGTGAGAGGGGGGAGCAGTTCTTC. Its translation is CASSERGEQFF.

CDR3 protein: CASSPPSPNYGYTF. The CDR3 DNA is TGTGCCAGCTCACCACCGTCACCTAACTATGGCTACACCTTC. The chain links TRBV18 to TRBJ1-2; D ambiguous. CDR1 is KGHSH and CDR2 is LQKENI in the germline V gene. CDR3 length: 14 amino acids. With 0 bases removed from V and 0 bases from J, the gap between germline ends came to 5 bases.

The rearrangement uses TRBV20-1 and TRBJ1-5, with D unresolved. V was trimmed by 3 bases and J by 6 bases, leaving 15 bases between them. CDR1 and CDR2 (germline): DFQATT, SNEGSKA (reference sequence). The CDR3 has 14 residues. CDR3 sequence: CSASLMVAGQPQHF. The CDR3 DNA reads TGCAGTGCTAGCCTGATGGTGGCGGGTCAGCCCCAGCATTTT.

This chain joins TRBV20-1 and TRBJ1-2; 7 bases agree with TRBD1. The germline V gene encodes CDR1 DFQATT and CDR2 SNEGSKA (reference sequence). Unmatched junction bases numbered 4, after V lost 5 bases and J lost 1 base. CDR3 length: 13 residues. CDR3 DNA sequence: TGCAGTGCTTCAGGGGGAGTTAACTATGGCTACACCTTC. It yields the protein CSASGGVNYGYTF.

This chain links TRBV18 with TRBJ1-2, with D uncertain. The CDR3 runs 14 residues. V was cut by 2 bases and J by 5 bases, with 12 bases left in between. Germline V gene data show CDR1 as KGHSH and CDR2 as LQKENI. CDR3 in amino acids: CASSPGDSWYGYTF. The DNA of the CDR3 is TGTGCCAGCTCACCAGGCGATTCTTGGTATGGCTACACCTTC.

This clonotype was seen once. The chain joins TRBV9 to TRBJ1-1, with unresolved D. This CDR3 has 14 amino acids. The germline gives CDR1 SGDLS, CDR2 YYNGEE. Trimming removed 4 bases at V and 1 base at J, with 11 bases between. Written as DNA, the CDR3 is TGTGCCAGCAGCCCCAGCAGGAGGAACACTGAAGCTTTCTTT. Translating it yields CASSPSRRNTEAFF.

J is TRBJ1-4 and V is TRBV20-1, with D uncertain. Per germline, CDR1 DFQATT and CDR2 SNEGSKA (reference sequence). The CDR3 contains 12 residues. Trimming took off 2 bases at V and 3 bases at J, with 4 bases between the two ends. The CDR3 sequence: CSARHANEKLFF. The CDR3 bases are TGCAGTGCTAGACATGCTAATGAAAAACTGTTTTTT.